This TCR beta chain was recovered during a study of T cell repertoires in cytomegalovirus infection. Study details: HLA-C-restricted CMV epitopes, recently identified, and well-studied HLA-B-restricted ones were used by the study. Based on public TCR beta signatures, there were indications of CMV infection and of a matching HLA type. Whole-study findings and limits: Predominance within the ex vivo response was attributable to HLA-C-restricted CMV-specific TCR beta clonotypes.

MiXCR, run by TCRdb on the reads, gives a single entry per CDR3 protein. The top ten clones hold around 15% of a sample with some 940,000 distinct CDR3 sequences, around 30% of them seen once. Concerning this clonotype itself: Its matching antigen is unknown.

This CDR3 spans 15 amino acids. The germline V gene encodes CDR1 LNHDA and CDR2 SQIVND (reference sequence). J gave up 5 bases and V 6 bases, and 9 bases lay outside the gene matches. V and J are TRBV19 and TRBJ1-5; 8 bases map to TRBD1. The receptor was isolated from a human donor in good health (CMV status not recorded). Some clones in this sample may be carry-over from other donors' samples. Sequenced material: cultured CD8+ T cells from PBMCs, taken from culture after CMV antigen stimulation. The DNA of the CDR3 is TGTGCCAGTAGGAGATCTACAGGGGGACATCAGCCCCAGCATTTT. This translates into CASRRSTGGHQPQHF.